These T cell receptor beta chains were read from a single sample in a study of cytomegalovirus exposure and HLA in healthy donors. Using immunoSEQ multiplex PCR, the repertoire was profiled, and TCRdb retains in-frame clones only, with some absent. This sample has over 70,000 clones; approximately 80% occur once, and the top ten carry around 2%. The specimen was PBMCs. These receptors all stem from a young man in good health and CMV-seronegative. Each CDR3 is given with its conserved first and last residue. The D gene is left open where the match is weak. Some rows have no size entry. The others give once, few or many, or a class for an expanded clone.

d_gene | j_gene | v_gene | abundance | CDR3aa | CDR3nt
TRBD1 | TRBJ2-7 | TRBV11-1 | NA | CASSFGTGTYEQYF | TGTGCCAGCAGCTTTGGGACAGGGACCTACGAGCAGTACTTC
NA | TRBJ1-1 | TRBV29-1 | NA | CSALGWSGEAFF | TGCAGCGCGTTGGGTTGGTCAGGAGAAGCTTTCTTT
TRBD1 | TRBJ2-7 | TRBV27 | NA | CASSKLDRYEQYF | TGTGCCAGCAGTAAATTGGACAGGTACGAGCAGTACTTC
NA | TRBJ1-2 | TRBV11-2 | NA | CASSLGESYTF | TGTGCCAGCAGCTTAGGCGAATCCTACACCTTC
TRBD2 | TRBJ2-7 | TRBV19 | NA | CASSMGLAYEQYF | TGTGCCAGTAGTATGGGACTAGCCTACGAGCAGTACTTC
NA | TRBJ1-3 | TRBV9 | NA | CASSNSQGSGNTIYF | TGTGCCAGCAGCAATAGTCAGGGTTCTGGAAACACCATATATTTT
TRBD1 | TRBJ2-7 | TRBV18 | NA | CASSPGTGTYEQYF | TGTGCCAGCTCACCAGGGACAGGGACCTACGAGCAGTACTTC
NA | TRBJ2-1 | TRBV14 | NA | CASSQEAGSIYNEQFF | TGTGCCAGCAGCCAAGAGGCAGGGTCAATCTACAATGAGCAGTTCTTC
NA | TRBJ2-5 | TRBV5-1 | once | CASSLGGEETQYF | TGCGCCAGCAGCTTGGGGGGGGAAGAGACCCAGTACTTC
NA | TRBJ1-4 | TRBV7-2 | medium-sized | CASSLATGVSLFF | TGTGCCAGCAGCTTAGCGACGGGGGTGTCCCTGTTTTTT
NA | TRBJ2-3 | TRBV6-6 | NA | CASGRSGGGDTQYF | TGTGCCAGCGGGAGGTCCGGGGGAGGAGATACGCAGTATTTT
NA | TRBJ2-7 | TRBV6-5 | NA | CASRAGLPPSYEQYF | TGTGCCAGCAGGGCAGGACTACCCCCTTCCTACGAGCAGTACTTC
NA | TRBJ1-5 | TRBV2 | NA | CASRQGYQPQHF | TGTGCCAGCAGGCAGGGGTATCAGCCCCAGCATTTT
NA | TRBJ1-2 | TRBV6-5 | once | CATVTGPSGDYTF | TGTGCCACGGTGACGGGACCCTCAGGGGACTACACCTTC
NA | TRBJ1-4 | TRBV7-9 | NA | CASSHNAGLTNEKLFF | TGTGCCAGCAGCCATAATGCGGGACTGACGAATGAAAAACTGTTTTTT
TRBD2 | TRBJ2-5 | TRBV5-1 | NA | CASSLLAGLQETQYF | TGCGCCAGCAGCTTGCTAGCGGGCCTCCAAGAGACCCAGTACTTC
TRBD1 | TRBJ1-5 | TRBV6-1 | NA | CASGAGTGLNQPQHF | TGTGCCAGCGGTGCCGGGACAGGCCTAAATCAGCCCCAGCATTTT
TRBD2 | TRBJ2-7 | TRBV27 | NA | CASSFMTSGVYEQYF | TGTGCCAGCAGTTTCATGACTAGCGGGGTGTACGAGCAGTACTTC
TRBD1 | TRBJ1-5 | TRBV5-8 | few | CASSFGQVFNQPQHF | TGTGCCAGCAGCTTTGGACAGGTGTTTAATCAGCCCCAGCATTTT
TRBD2 | TRBJ2-3 | TRBV2 | once | CASDRTSGGTDTQYF | TGTGCCAGCGATCGGACTAGCGGGGGCACAGATACGCAGTATTTT
NA | TRBJ2-3 | TRBV6-6 | NA | CASSYLERDTQYF | TGTGCCAGCAGTTACTTAGAGAGAGATACGCAGTATTTT
NA | TRBJ1-2 | TRBV11-3 | NA | CASSLAPRDKGYGYTF | TGTGCCAGCAGCTTAGCTCCCAGGGATAAGGGCTATGGCTACACCTTC
NA | TRBJ1-4 | TRBV19 | NA | CASSIGGAIEKLFF | TGTGCCAGTAGTATTGGGGGCGCGATTGAAAAACTGTTTTTT